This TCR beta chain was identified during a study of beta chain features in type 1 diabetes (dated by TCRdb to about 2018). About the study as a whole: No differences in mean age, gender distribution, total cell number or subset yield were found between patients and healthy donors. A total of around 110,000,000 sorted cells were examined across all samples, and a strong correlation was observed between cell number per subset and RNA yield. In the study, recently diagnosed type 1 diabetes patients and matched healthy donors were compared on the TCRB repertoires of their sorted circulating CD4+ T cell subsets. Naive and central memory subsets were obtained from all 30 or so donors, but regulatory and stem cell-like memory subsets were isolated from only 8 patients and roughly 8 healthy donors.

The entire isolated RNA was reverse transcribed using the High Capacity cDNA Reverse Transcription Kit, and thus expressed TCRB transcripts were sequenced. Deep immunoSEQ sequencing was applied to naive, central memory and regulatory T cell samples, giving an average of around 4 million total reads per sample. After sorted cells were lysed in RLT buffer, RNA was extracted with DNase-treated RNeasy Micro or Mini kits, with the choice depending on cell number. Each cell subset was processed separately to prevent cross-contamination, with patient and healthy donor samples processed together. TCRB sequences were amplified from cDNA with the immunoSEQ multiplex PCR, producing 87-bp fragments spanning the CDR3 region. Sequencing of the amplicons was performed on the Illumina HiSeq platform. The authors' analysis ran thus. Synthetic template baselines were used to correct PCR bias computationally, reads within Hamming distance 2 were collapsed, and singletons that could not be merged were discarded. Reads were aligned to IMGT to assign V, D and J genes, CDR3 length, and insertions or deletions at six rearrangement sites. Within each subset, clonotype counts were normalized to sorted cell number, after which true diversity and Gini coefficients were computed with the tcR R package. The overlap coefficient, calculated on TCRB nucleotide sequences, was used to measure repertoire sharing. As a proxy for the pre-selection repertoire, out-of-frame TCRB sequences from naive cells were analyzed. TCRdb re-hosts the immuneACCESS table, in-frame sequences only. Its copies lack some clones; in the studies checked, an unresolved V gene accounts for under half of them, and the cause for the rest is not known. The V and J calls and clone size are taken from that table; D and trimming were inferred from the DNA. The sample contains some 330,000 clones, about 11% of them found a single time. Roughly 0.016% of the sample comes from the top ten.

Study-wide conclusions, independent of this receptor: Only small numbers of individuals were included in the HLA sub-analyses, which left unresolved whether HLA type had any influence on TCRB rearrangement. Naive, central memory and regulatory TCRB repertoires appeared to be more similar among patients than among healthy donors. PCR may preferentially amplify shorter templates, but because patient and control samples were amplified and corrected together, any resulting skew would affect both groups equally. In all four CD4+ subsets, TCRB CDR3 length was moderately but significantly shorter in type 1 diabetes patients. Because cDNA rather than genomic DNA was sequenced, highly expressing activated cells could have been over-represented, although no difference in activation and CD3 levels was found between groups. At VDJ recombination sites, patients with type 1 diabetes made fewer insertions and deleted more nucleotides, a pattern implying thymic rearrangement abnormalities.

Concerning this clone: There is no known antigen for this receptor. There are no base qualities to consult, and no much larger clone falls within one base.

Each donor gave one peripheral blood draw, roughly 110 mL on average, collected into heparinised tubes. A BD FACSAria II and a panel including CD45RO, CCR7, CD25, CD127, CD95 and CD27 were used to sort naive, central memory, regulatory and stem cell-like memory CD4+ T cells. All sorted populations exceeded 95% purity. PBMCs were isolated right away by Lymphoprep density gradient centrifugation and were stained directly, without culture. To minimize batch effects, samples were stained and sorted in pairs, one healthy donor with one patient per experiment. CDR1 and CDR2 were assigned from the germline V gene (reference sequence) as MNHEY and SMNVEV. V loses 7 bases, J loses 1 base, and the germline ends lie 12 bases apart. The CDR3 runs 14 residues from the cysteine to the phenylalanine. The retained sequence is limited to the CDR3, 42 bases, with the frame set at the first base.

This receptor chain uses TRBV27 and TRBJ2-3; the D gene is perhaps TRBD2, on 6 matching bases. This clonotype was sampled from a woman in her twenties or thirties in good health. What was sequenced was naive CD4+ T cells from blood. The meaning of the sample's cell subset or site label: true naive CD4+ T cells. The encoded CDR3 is CASTRDSRTDTQYF. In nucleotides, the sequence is TGTGCCAGCACTCGGGACTCGCGCACAGATACGCAGTATTTT.